These T cell receptor beta chains were read from a single sample in a study of T-cell memory formation after mild COVID-19. TCRdb recomputed calls from the 5' RACE reads with MiXCR, one row per CDR3 protein. The sample consists of about 610,000 distinct CDR3 sequences, around a sixth of them appearing once. The sample taken for sequencing was PBMCs or a T cell subset sorted from them (not recorded which). Source of these receptors: an adult woman who had mild COVID-19 (a few samples of this study predate the infection). Cell type and time point are not known. Both conserved end residues are part of each CDR3. Fields, in order: clone size, D gene, J gene, V gene, CDR3 DNA, CDR3 protein. D genes are given only for firm matches. Size is omitted from some rows. Given values are once, few, many or a class for expanded clones.

size: .
D: .
J: TRBJ1-5
V: TRBV6-5
DNA: TGTGCCACCCAGGACAGTCCCCGCCAGCCCCAGCATTTT
CDR3: CATQDSPRQPQHF

size: few
D: TRBD2
J: TRBJ2-3
V: TRBV12-3/TRBV12-4
DNA: TGTGCCAGCAAAAGTTTACGGGAGCGGGAGGAAGGTACAGATACGCAGTATTTT
CDR3: CASKSLREREEGTDTQYF

size: .
D: .
J: TRBJ1-2
V: TRBV11-1
DNA: TGTGCCAGCAGCCAGAGCGGGTATGGCTACACCTTC
CDR3: CASSQSGYGYTF

size: .
D: .
J: TRBJ2-5
V: TRBV20-1
DNA: TGCAGTGCTCCCCTCCACAGGGAACGAGAGACCCAGTACTTC
CDR3: CSAPLHRERETQYF

size: .
D: TRBD2
J: TRBJ2-3
V: TRBV20-1
DNA: TGCAGTGCTAGAGCAGTACGGGGGGGCACAGATACGCAGTATTTT
CDR3: CSARAVRGGTDTQYF

size: few
D: TRBD2
J: TRBJ2-5
V: TRBV6-6
DNA: TGTGCGTGCAATAGCGGGGAAAAGACCCAGTACTTC
CDR3: CACNSGEKTQYF

size: many
D: .
J: TRBJ2-4
V: TRBV3-1
DNA: TGTGCCAGCAGCCCAAAGGGGCTCGGCGGAAACATTCAGTACTTC
CDR3: CASSPKGLGGNIQYF

size: many
D: .
J: TRBJ1-5
V: TRBV12-3/TRBV12-4
DNA: TGTGCCAGCAGTTTAAGGGACTATCAGCCCCAGCATTTT
CDR3: CASSLRDYQPQHF

size: many
D: .
J: TRBJ2-5
V: TRBV6-1
DNA: TGTGCCAGCAGTGGGGAGGCGCGCCGAAAGACCCAGTACTTC
CDR3: CASSGEARRKTQYF

size: few
D: .
J: TRBJ1-4
V: TRBV23-1
DNA: TGCGCCAGCCCACCCCGGACGCCCGCTAATGAAAAACTGTTTTTT
CDR3: CASPPRTPANEKLFF

size: once
D: TRBD1
J: TRBJ1-1
V: TRBV6-1
DNA: TGTGCCAGCAGTAAACAACAGGGGATGAACACTGAAGCTTTCTTT
CDR3: CASSKQQGMNTEAFF

size: many
D: .
J: TRBJ1-1
V: TRBV20-1
DNA: TGCAGTGCCCCGCGGGATTTTGAAGCTTTCTTT
CDR3: CSAPRDFEAFF

size: .
D: .
J: TRBJ2-1
V: TRBV18
DNA: TGTGCCAGCTCCCCTGGCGGAGCAACCTACAATGAGCAGTTCTTC
CDR3: CASSPGGATYNEQFF

size: .
D: TRBD1
J: TRBJ2-2
V: TRBV28
DNA: TGTGCCAGCAGTTCTCCTGGGACAGGGGGAAACACCGGGGAGCTGTTTTTT
CDR3: CASSSPGTGGNTGELFF

size: .
D: .
J: TRBJ1-2
V: TRBV4-3
DNA: TGCGCCAGCAGCCAAGAACCCGCGGGGCGTACCTATGGCTACACCTTC
CDR3: CASSQEPAGRTYGYTF